This T cell receptor beta chain was captured by sequencing in a study of shared clonotypes between healthy human individuals. Authors' processing steps: From ImmunoSEQ came sequences covering only the junction and carrying no quality scores, so filtering differed. TCRdb keeps only in-frame clones here, not all; method: immunoSEQ multiplex PCR. V and J calls and clone size are those listed in that table; D and trimming were worked out from the DNA. The data hold 2.3 million or so clones, with about 92% observed a single time. Concerning this clone: Its antigen is still unknown.

Regarding the study as a whole: A small donor pool kept down the genetic and exposure-history diversity that was represented. Larger richness was generally estimated for naive than memory subsets. Sequencing depth was expected to affect clonotype sharing among donors.

The ends lost 7 bases at V and 2 bases at J; junction bases unmatched: 5. Germline V gene sequence: CDR1 LNHDA, CDR2 SQIVND (reference sequence). The CDR3 consists of 14 residues. Material for sequencing was naive CD4+ T cells from PBMCs. Subset of the sample: CD45RA+ positively selected. This TCR was sampled from a man aged 18 to 29 in good health. Some clones in this sample may be carry-over from other donors' samples. The chain has TRBV19 and TRBJ2-3; 8 nucleotides align to TRBD2. The CDR3 region has the DNA TGTGCCAGTACCCCGGGGGGGAACACAGATACGCAGTATTTT. Its protein product is CASTPGGNTDTQYF.